Detailed here is one T cell receptor (beta chain). Its antigen remains unidentified. The ends lost 5 bases at V and 2 bases at J; junction bases unmatched: 11. The length of the CDR3 is 16 residues. TCRdb used MiXCR to reprocess the 5' RACE reads, holding one entry per CDR3 protein. This sample has under 450,000 distinct CDR3 sequences, with 20% to 25% found just once. The sample originates from a study of CD8 T cells in ankylosing spondylitis. Whole-study findings and limits: Disease-linked clones were found to be CD8+ and relatively rare in peripheral blood. Apparently characteristic of ankylosing spondylitis blood was a TCR beta motif (roughly eight highly homologous variants). Earlier literature documents some of the motif variants in reactive arthritis synovial fluid and blood. Reportedly, matched ankylosing spondylitis synovial fluid was significantly enriched for disease-linked clones.

The sample consisted of blood, either unsorted or a sorted T cell fraction (not recorded which). This rearrangement joins TRBV12-3 or TRBV12-4 to TRBJ2-5, with 7 bases identical to TRBD1. The clonotype comes from a male donor with ankylosing spondylitis or in good health (not recorded which). CDR3 DNA: TGTGCCAGCAGTACCCTACTACAGGGGCCTCAAGAGACCCAGTACTTC. Translated: CASSTLLQGPQETQYF.